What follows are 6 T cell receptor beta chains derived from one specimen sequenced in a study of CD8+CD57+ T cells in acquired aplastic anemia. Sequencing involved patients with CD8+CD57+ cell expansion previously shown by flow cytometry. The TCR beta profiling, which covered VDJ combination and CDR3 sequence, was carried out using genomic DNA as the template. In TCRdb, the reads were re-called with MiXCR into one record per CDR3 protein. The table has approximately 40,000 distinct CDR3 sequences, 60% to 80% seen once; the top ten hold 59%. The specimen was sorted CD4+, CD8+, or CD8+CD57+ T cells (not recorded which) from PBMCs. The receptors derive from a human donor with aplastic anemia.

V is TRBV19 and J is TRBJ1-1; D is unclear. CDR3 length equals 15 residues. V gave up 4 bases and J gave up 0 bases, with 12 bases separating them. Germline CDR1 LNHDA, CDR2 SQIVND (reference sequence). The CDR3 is CASSKSENLNTEAFF. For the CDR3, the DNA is TGTGCCAGTAGTAAATCTGAGAACCTGAACACTGAAGCTTTCTTT.

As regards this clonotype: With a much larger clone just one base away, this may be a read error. The CDR3 loop reads CSARGLEGERGPYNEQFF. The CDR3 DNA reads TGCAGTGCTAGAGGTCTAGAAGGAGAGCGGGGGCCTTACAATGAGCAGTTCTTC. The genes are TRBV20-1 and TRBJ2-1; 8 bases agree with TRBD2. The germline V gene has CDR1 DFQATT and CDR2 SNEGSKA (reference sequence). The trim removed 1 base at V and 4 bases at J, leaving 15 bases unmatched. This CDR3 has 18 residues.

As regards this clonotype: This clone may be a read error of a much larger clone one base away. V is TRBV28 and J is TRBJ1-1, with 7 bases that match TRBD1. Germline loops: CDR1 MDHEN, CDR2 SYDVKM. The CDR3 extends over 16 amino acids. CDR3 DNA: TGTGCCAGCAGTTTCCTTGTTGACAGGGATGACACTGAAGCTCTCTTT. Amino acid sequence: CASSFLVDRDDTEALF.

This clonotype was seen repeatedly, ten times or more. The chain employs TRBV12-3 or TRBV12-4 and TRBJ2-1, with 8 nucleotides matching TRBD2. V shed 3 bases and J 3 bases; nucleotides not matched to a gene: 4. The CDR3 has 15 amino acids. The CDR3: CASSFAAGGYNEQFF. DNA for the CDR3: TGTGCCAGCAGTTTTGCGGCGGGGGGCTACAATGAGCAGTTCTTC.

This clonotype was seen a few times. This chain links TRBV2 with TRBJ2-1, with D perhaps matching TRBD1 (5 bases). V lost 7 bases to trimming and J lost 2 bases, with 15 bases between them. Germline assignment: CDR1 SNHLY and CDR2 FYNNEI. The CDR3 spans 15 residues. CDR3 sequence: CASTVGQLPYNEQFF. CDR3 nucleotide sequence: TGTGCCAGCACTGTGGGGCAACTCCCCTACAATGAGCAGTTCTTC.

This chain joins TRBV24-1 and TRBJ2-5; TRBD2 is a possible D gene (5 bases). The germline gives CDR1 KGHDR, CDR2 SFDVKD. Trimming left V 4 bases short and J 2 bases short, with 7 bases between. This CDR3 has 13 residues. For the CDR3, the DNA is TGTGCCACCAGTGAATGGGAGCAAGAGACCCAGTACTTC. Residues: CATSEWEQETQYF.